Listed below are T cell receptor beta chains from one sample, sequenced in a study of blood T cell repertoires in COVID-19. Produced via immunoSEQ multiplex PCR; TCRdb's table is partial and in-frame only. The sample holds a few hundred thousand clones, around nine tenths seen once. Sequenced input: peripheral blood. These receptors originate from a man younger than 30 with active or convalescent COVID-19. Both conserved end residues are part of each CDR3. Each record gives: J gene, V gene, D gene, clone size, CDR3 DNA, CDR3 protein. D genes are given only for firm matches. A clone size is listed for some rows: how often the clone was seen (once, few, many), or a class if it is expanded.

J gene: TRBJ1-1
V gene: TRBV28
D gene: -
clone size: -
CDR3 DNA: TGTGCCAGCATGCACAGACGAAACACTGAAGCTTTCTTT
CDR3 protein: CASMHRRNTEAFF

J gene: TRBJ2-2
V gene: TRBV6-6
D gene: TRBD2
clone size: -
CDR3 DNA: TGTGCCAGCAGGCGACTAGCGGGAGACCTCACCGGGGAGCTGTTTTTT
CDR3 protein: CASRRLAGDLTGELFF

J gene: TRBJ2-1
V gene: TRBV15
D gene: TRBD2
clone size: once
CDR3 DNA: TGTGCCACCAGCTCTAAATATGGGGGGGTGAACAATGAGCAGTTCTTC
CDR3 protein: CATSSKYGGVNNEQFF

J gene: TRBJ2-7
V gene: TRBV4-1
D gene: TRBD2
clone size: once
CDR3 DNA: TGCGCCAGCAGCCTTTGGACTAGCGGGTACGAGCAGTACTTC
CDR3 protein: CASSLWTSGYEQYF

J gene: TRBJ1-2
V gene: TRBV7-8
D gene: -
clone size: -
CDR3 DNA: TGTGCCAGCAGCCCCCTTATGCCGCAGGGGCGAAGCTATGGCTACACCTTC
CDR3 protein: CASSPLMPQGRSYGYTF

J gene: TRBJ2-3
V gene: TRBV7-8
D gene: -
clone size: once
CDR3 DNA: TGTGCCAGCAGCTTAGCCGTAGATACGCAGTATTTT
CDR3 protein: CASSLAVDTQYF

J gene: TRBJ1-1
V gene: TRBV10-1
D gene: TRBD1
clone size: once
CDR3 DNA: TGCGCCAGCAGTGACCGCGGGACAGGGGAGGGTTTGACTGAAGCTTTCTTT
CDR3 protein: CASSDRGTGEGLTEAFF

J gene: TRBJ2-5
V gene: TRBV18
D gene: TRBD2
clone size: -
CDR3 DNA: TGTGCCAGCTCAACTAGCGGGGGAATGGAGACCCAGTACTTC
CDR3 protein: CASSTSGGMETQYF

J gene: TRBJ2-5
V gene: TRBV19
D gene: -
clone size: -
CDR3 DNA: TGTGCCAGTAGTATTCGGGGGGAGACCCAGTACTTC
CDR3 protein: CASSIRGETQYF

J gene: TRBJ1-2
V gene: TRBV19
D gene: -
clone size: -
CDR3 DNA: TGTGCCAGTAGTATCCCGACAGTTACACCCGGCTACACCTTC
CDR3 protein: CASSIPTVTPGYTF

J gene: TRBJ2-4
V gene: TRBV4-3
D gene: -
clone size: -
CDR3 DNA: TGCGCCAGCAGCCAAGATCGGAACTTCCCTGAGGAAAACATTCAGTACTTC
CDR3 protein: CASSQDRNFPEENIQYF

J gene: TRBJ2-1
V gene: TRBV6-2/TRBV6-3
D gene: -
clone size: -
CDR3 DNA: TGTGCCAGCAGTCGTCACACTAGAAACCCCTACAATGAGCAGTTCTTC
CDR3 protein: CASSRHTRNPYNEQFF

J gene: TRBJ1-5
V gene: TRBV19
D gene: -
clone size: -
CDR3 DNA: TGTGCCAGTAGTATATCCCGGGTTGCGCAGCCCCAGCATTTT
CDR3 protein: CASSISRVAQPQHF

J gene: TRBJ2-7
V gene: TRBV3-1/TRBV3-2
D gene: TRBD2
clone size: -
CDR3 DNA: TGTGCCAGCAGCCATAAGGGACTAGTCTACGAGCAGTACTTC
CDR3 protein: CASSHKGLVYEQYF

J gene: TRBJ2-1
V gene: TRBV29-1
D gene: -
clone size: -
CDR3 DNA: TGCAGCGTCAAGTCGGTCGACAATGAGCAGTTCTTC
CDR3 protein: CSVKSVDNEQFF

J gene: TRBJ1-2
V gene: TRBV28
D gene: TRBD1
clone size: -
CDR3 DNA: TGTGCCAGCAGGGGACAGGGAGTAAACTATGGCTACACCTTC
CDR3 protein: CASRGQGVNYGYTF

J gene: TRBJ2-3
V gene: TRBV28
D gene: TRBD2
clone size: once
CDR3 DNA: TGTGCCAGCAGGGACACTAGCGGGGGGGCAGATACGCAGTATTTT
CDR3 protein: CASRDTSGGADTQYF

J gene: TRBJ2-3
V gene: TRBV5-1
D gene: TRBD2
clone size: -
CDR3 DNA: TGCGCCAGCAGCTTGGGGCTAGCGGGAGCAGATACGCAGTATTTT
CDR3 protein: CASSLGLAGADTQYF

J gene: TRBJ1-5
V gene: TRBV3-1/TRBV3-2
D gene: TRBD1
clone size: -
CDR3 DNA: TGTGCCAGCAGCCAAGGCGGCAGGGGGCCTCCAAGCCCCCAGCATTTT
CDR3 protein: CASSQGGRGPPSPQHF

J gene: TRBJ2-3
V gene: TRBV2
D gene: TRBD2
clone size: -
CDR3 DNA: TGTGCCAGCAGTCGTCCGCCTAGCGGGAACCTAAACGCAGATACGCAGTATTTT
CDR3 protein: CASSRPPSGNLNADTQYF

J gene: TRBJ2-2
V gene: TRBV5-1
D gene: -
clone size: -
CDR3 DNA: TGCGCCAGCAGCTTGGGGCTTTCGAACACCGGGGAGCTGTTTTTT
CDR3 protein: CASSLGLSNTGELFF

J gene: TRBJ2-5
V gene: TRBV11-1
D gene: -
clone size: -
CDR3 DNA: TGTGCCAGCAGCTCACCCCCAGGACAGAGCCAAGAGACCCAGTACTTC
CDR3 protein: CASSSPPGQSQETQYF

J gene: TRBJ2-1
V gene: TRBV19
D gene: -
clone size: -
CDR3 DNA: TGTGCCAGTGGGGGGGACAGGTACAATGAGCAGTTCTTC
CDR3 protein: CASGGDRYNEQFF

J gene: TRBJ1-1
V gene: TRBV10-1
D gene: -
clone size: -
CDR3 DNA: TGCGCCAGCAGTGCTCAGATTTCGAACACTGAAGCTTTCTTT
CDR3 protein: CASSAQISNTEAFF

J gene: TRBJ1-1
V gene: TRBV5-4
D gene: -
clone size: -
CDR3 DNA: TGTGCCAGCAGTTACGTCAGGGACACTGAAGCTTTCTTT
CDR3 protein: CASSYVRDTEAFF

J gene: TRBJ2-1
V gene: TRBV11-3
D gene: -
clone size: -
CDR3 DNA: TGTGCCAGCAGCGTTGGCGGGGGCGCCCACAATGAGCAGTTCTTC
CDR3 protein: CASSVGGGAHNEQFF

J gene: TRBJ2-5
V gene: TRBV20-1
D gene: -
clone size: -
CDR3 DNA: TGCAGTGTAGGACAACACGAGACCCAGTACTTC
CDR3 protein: CSVGQHETQYF

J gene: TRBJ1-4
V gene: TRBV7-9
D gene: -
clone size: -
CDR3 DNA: TGTGCCAGCAATCGGGGGGACGGCGAGGGTGAAAAACTGTTTTTT
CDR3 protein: CASNRGDGEGEKLFF

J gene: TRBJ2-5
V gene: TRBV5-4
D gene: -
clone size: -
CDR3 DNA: TGTGCCAGCAGCTTGTCTGGGCGAGCGGAAGAGACCCAGTACTTC
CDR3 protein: CASSLSGRAEETQYF

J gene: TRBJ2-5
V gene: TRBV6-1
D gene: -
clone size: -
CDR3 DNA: TGTGCCAGCAGTGAAGCACAGGGACAAGGAGAGACCCAGTACTTC
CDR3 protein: CASSEAQGQGETQYF

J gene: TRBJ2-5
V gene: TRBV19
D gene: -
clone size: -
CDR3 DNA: TGTGCCAGTAGTGCGAACCTCAGGGTAAACCAAGAGACCCAGTACTTC
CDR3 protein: CASSANLRVNQETQYF

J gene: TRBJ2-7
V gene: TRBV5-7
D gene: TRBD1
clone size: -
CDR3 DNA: TGTGCCAGCAGCCCCCCGGGACAGGGTGCTTACGAGCAGTACTTC
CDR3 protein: CASSPPGQGAYEQYF

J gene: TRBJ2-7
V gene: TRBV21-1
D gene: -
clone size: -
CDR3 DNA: TGTGCCAGCAGCAACTCGACTAGCGACTACGAGCAGTACTTC
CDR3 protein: CASSNSTSDYEQYF

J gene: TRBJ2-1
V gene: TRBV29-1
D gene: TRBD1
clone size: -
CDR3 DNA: TGCAGCGTAGATTCGGACAGGAGGTACAATGAGCAGTTCTTC
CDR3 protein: CSVDSDRRYNEQFF

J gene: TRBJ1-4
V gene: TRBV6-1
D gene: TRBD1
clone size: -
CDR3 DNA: TGTGCCAGCAGTGTGACTCGGACAGGAACTAATGAAAAACTGTTTTTT
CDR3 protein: CASSVTRTGTNEKLFF

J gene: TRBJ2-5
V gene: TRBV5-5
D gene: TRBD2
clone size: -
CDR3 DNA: TGTGCCAGCTTAAGCGGGAGGGCCTCAGAGACCCAGTACTTC
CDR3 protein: CASLSGRASETQYF

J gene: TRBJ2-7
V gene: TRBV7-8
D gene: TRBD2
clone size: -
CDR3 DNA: TGTGCCAGCAGCTCGCTAGCGGGATCCTACGAGCAGTACTTC
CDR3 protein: CASSSLAGSYEQYF

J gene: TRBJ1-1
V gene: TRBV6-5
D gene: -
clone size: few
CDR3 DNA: TGTGCCAGCACCCTGAATTTCAGGGGTGAAGCTTTCTTT
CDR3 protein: CASTLNFRGEAFF

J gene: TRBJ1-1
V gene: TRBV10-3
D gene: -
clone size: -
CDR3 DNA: TGTGCCATCAGTGAGTCGGCCCGGGCTGAAGCTTTCTTT
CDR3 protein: CAISESARAEAFF

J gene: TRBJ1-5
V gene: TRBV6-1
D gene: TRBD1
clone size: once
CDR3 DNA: TGTGCCAGCAGTGAGGGGACAGGAAATCAGCCCCAGCATTTT
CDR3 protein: CASSEGTGNQPQHF

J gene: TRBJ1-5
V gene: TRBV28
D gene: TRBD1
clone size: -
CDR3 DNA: TGTGCCAGCAGTTTATTGGACAGGGTTGTAGACAATCAGCCCCAGCATTTT
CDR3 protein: CASSLLDRVVDNQPQHF

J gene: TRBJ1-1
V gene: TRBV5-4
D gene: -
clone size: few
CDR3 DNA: TGTGCCAGCAGCTCGCAGGGACTGAGTAACTTT
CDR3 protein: CASSSQGLSNF

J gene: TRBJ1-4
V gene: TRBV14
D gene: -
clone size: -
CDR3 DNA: TGTGCCAGCAGCGAGGGGGGGTCGGAAAAACTGTTTTTT
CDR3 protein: CASSEGGSEKLFF

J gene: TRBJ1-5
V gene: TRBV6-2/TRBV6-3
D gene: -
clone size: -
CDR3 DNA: TGTGCCAGCAGTCCCAGGCAGGGGCTCAGCAATCAGCCCCAGCATTTT
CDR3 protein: CASSPRQGLSNQPQHF

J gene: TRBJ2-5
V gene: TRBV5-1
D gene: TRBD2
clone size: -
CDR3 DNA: TGCGCCAGCAGCTTGGACGGGTCTTATAGCGGGGGGGCACGGGAGACCCAGTACTTC
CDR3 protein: CASSLDGSYSGGARETQYF

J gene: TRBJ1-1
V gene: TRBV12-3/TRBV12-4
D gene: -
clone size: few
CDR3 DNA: TGTGCCAGCAGTTTAAGGAGGAACACTGAAGCTTTCTTT
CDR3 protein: CASSLRRNTEAFF

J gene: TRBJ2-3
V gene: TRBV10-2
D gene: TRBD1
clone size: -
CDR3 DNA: TGCGCCAGCAGTCGGACAGGGAGATCAGATACGCAGTATTTT
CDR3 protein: CASSRTGRSDTQYF

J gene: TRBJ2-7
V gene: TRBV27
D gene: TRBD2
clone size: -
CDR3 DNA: TGTGCCAGCAGTTTAGGGCCCCGAATAGCGGGCACCTACGAGCAGTACTTC
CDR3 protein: CASSLGPRIAGTYEQYF

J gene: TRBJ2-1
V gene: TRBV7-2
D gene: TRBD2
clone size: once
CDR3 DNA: TGTGCCAGCAGCCGGGACTATAGCAATGAGCAGTTCTTC
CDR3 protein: CASSRDYSNEQFF

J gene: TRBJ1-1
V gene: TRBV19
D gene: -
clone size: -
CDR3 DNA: TGTGCCAGTAGTCCTTTCGGGAGGGGTCGGAACACTGAAGCTTTCTTT
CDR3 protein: CASSPFGRGRNTEAFF

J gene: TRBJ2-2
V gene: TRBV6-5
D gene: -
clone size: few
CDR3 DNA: TGTGCCAGCAGTTACGCAGCCACAGGGCGCACCGGGGAGCTGTTTTTT
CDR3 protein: CASSYAATGRTGELFF

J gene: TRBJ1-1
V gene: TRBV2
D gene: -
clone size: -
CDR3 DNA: TGTGCCAGCAGTTTAATGGCGGGAACTGAAGCTTTCTTT
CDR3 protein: CASSLMAGTEAFF

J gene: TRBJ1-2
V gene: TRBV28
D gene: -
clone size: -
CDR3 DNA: TGTGCCAGCAGCGTACAGGGTAGCAATGGCTACACCTTC
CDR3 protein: CASSVQGSNGYTF